One and the same sample provided the 9 T cell receptor beta chains below, sequenced in a study of T cells in Graves' hyperthyroidism and ophthalmopathy. RNA transcripts gave rise to amplified TCR beta CDR3 regions. The HTBI primer set was used in a first-round RT-PCR of the TCR CDR3. TCRdb reprocessed the multiplex PCR reads with MiXCR, giving one entry per CDR3 protein. Of 96,000 or so distinct CDR3 sequences detected, about half appear once; the ten largest clones hold less than 30%. Sequenced input: blood. These receptors came from a woman between 40 and 50 years old with Graves' hyperthyroidism.

This clonotype was seen repeatedly, ten times or more. The chain carries TRBV2 and TRBJ2-7; 13 bases agree with TRBD2. Germline V gives CDR1 SNHLY, CDR2 FYNNEI. The CDR3 totals 17 residues. Trimming cost V 5 bases and J 0 bases; bases outside gene matches: 7. The CDR3 DNA reads TGTGCCAGCAGTTTTGGGACTAGCGGGACTATCTCCTACGAGCAGTACTTC. As protein: CASSFGTSGTISYEQYF.

A note on this clonotype: This may be a read error: a much more frequent sequence differs by one nucleotide. A read error is likely, as this CDR3 ends without the conserved phenylalanine or tryptophan. V is TRBV19 and J is TRBJ1-1; tentatively, D is TRBD1 (5 bases). The CDR3 contains 15 residues. V gave up 0 bases and J gave up 4 bases, with 12 bases separating them. Germline assignment: CDR1 LNHDA and CDR2 SQIVND (reference sequence). The CDR3 coding sequence is TGTGCCAGTAGTATAGATCGGGGCCGGGTCACTGAAGCTTTCCTT. Translated, it gives CASSIDRGRVTEAFL.

This clonotype appeared many times. This rearrangement joins TRBV20-1 to TRBJ1-1; D unresolved. Germline CDR1 reads DFQATT; CDR2 reads SNEGSKA (reference sequence). Trimming cost V 2 bases and J 12 bases, with 16 bases left between them. The CDR3 extends over 12 amino acids. CDR3 nucleotide sequence: TGCAGTGCTAGAAAGAATTGGGTTCGCACTTTCTTT. Protein: CSARKNWVRTFF.

Many counts were recorded for this clonotype. The V and J genes are TRBV5-1 and TRBJ1-4; the D is unclear. The CDR3 totals 14 residues. The germline V and J ends were trimmed by 3 bases and 8 bases, with 14 bases remaining between them. Germline V CDR1 and CDR2: SGHRS, YFSETQ. The CDR3 DNA sequence: TGCGCCAGCAGCTGGACCCCAGAGAAAGAAAAACTGTTTTTT. Its translation is CASSWTPEKEKLFF.

Many counts were recorded for this clonotype. The rearrangement joins TRBV20-1 to TRBJ2-7, with D possibly being TRBD1 (6 bases). The CDR3 spans 12 residues. The germline gives CDR1 DFQATT, CDR2 SNEGSKA (reference sequence). Between the trimmed V and J ends, which lost 6 bases and 1 base, there was a span of 10 bases. The CDR3 sequence is CSAGTRSYEQYF. DNA of the CDR3: TGCAGTGCAGGGACACGGTCCTACGAGCAGTACTTC.

This clonotype came up many times. The chain uses TRBV27 and TRBJ1-5, with 9 bases fitting TRBD1. With V trimmed by 7 bases and J by 5 bases, 9 bases remained unmatched. Germline assignment: CDR1 MNHEY and CDR2 SMNVEV (reference sequence). CDR3 length: 15 residues. CDR3 sequence: CASMSRQGEDQPQHF. The CDR3 coding sequence is TGTGCCAGCATGTCCAGACAGGGGGAAGATCAGCCCCAGCATTTT.

J is TRBJ2-2 and V is TRBV7-2, with 8 positions matching TRBD2. CDR1 is SGHTA, CDR2 FQGNSA, per germline. Trimming took 0 bases from V and 7 from J; bases not matched to a gene: 4. The CDR3 length is 15 residues. CDR3 amino acids: CASSLARGAGGELFF. CDR3 sequence (DNA): TGTGCCAGCAGCTTAGCGCGGGGGGCTGGCGGGGAGCTGTTTTTT.

Many counts were recorded for this clonotype. The CDR3 nucleotides are TGTGCCAGCAGCTTAGACACTAGACATGGGAACGAGCAGTACTTC. Translation: CASSLDTRHGNEQYF. The chain recombines TRBV7-2 with TRBJ2-7; tentative D call: TRBD2 (5 bases). Germline CDR1 SGHTA, CDR2 FQGNSA. V was clipped by 1 base and J by 5 bases, with 15 bases between them. CDR3 length equals 15 residues.

The chain carries TRBV9 and TRBJ1-6; 9 nucleotides agree with TRBD1. The V segment lost 6 bases and the J segment 17 bases; nucleotides outside the gene matches: 9. Germline V gene sequence: CDR1 SGDLS, CDR2 YYNGEE. CDR3 size: 12 residues. In DNA, the CDR3 is TGTGCCAGCACCCGGGACAGGGACCTCTTCCACTTT. This encodes CASTRDRDLFHF.